This T cell receptor beta chain was profiled in a study of T cell responses to AZD1222 COVID-19 vaccine. This CDR3 region has 11 residues. From germline, CDR1 is SNHLY and CDR2 FYNNEI. With regard to this clone: An end of the junction does not agree with germline; a read error may underlie this.

The method was immunoSEQ multiplex PCR; TCRdb's version includes in-frame clones alone and lacks a portion of them. Among 120,000 or so clones, 92% were seen once, and the ten largest hold less than 2.5%. The receptor was isolated from an adult who received the AZD1222 COVID-19 vaccine. The chain recombines TRBV2 with TRBJ2-2, with TRBD2 as a possible D gene (6 bases). This specimen was peripheral blood, taken 28 days after the second AZD1222 dose. The CDR3 coding sequence is TGTGCCAGCAGTGAAGTCAGGGAGGTGTTTTTT. This translates into CASSEVREVFF.